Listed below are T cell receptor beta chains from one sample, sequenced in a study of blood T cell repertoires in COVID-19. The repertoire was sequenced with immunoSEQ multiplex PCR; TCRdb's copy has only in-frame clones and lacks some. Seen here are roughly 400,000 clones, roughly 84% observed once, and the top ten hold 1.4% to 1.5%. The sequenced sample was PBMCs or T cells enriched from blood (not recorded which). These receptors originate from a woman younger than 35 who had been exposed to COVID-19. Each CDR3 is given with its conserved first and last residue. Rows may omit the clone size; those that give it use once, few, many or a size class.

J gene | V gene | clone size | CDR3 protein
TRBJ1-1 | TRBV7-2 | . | CASSPTQGLSTEAFF
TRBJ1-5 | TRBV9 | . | CASSVGVDGNNQPQHF
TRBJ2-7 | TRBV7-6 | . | CASSFSLAGGNYEQYF
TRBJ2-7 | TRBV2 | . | CASMAGAISYEQYF
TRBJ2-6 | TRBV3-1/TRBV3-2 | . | CASSRESTISGANVLTF
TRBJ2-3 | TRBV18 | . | CASSPPGRISTDTQYF
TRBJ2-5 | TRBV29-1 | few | CSVERNQETQYF
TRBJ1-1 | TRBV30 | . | CAWSVGRDTEAFF
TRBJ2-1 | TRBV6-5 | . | CASSLNGGLAFF
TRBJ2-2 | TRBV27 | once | CASSLSSTGNTGELFF
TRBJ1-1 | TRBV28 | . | CASSSHTLNTEAFF
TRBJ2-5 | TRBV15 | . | CATSRPTDRLKTQYF
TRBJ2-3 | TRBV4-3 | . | CASSQDFAPHSQDTQYF
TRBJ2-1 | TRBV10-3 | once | CAISQGGSNEQFF
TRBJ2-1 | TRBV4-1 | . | CASSLPPGAGVYNEQFF
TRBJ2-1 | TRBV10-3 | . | CAISDSTGSGSNEQFF
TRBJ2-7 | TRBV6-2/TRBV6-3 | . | CASSTRTSGGPLYEQYF
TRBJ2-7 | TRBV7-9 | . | CASSLQAYEQYF
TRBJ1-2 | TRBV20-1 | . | CSAGGGYTF
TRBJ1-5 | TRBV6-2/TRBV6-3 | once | CASSHEVGLQSNQPQHF
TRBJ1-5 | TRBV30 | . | CAWSVDQGNRQPQHF
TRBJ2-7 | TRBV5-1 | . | CASSSGLAGYEQYF
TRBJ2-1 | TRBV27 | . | CASSGTGGPRNEQFF
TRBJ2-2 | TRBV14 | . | CASSRWTSGGALGTGELFF
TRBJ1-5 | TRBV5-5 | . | CASSWRTTGNQPQHF
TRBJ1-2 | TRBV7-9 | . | CASSLARGHGYYGYTF
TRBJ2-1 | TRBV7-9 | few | CASSLGGSGTDNEQFF
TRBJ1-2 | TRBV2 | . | CASSESTRGGYTF
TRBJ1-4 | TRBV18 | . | CASSPPRQGAISSEKLFF
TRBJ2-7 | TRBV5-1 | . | CASSSQREPFYEQYF
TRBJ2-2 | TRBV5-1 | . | CASSFTVQSQANTGELFF
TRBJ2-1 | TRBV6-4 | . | CASSADGFYEQFF
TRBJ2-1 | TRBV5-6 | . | CASSLDGWRGPYNEQFF
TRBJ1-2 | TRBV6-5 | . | CASSLGLGGAGGYTF
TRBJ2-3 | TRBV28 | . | CASSLWGSLGLAGGASTDTQYF
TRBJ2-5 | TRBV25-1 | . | CASSDTGTGKETQYF
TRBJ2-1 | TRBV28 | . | CASSLMSEQFF
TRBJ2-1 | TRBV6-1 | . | CASSGLAGVVGGEDEQFF
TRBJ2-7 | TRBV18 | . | CASSPQAGSYEQYF
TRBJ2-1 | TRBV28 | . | CASSLPRQAFREQFF
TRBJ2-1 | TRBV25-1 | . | CASARGPVDEQFF
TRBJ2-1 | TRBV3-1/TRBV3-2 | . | CASSLGSGVEQFF
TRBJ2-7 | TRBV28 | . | CASSPSRGQGSILDEQYF
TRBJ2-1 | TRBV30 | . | CAWSETVRYLTSSDEQFF
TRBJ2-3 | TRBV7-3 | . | CASSLFGPDTQYF
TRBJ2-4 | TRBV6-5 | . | CASSYSGPGGKNIQYF
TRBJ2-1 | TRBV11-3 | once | CASSLGAGDHNEQFF
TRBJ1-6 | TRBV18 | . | CASSPQGSYNSPLHF
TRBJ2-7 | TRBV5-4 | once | CASSLGRDYEQYF
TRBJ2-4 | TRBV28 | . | CASSRLAQFYIQYF